The rows below give T cell receptor beta chains drawn from one sample of a study of response to subunit inactivated influenza vaccine. Each CDR3 protein is one row after TCRdb ran MiXCR on the RT-PCR reads. Of roughly 670,000 distinct CDR3 sequences detected, around 15% appear once; the ten largest clones hold 7.5% to 8%. The starting material was PBMCs from blood, obtained 14 to 15 days before vaccination. These receptors originate from a middle-aged man who received an inactivated influenza vaccine. CDR3s include the opening cysteine and the closing phenylalanine or tryptophan. The order of the fields is J gene, clone size, CDR3 length, V gene, CDR3 protein. The size of a clone is reported for some rows only, either as once, few or many, or as a class for expanded clones.

j_call: TRBJ2-7; clone_size: few; cdr3_length: 15; v_call: TRBV20-1; cdr3_aa: CSARDGTGDIYEQYF
j_call: TRBJ2-7; clone_size: once; cdr3_length: 14; v_call: TRBV2; cdr3_aa: CASTRTSGISEQYF
j_call: TRBJ1-3; clone_size: few; cdr3_length: 14; v_call: TRBV4-3; cdr3_aa: CASSQALGGNTIYF
j_call: TRBJ2-7; clone_size: many; cdr3_length: 16; v_call: TRBV12-3/TRBV12-4; cdr3_aa: CASSLNGGDYFYEQYF
j_call: TRBJ1-2; clone_size: -; cdr3_length: 13; v_call: TRBV4-2; cdr3_aa: CASSQATGNGYTF
j_call: TRBJ1-5; clone_size: -; cdr3_length: 12; v_call: TRBV30; cdr3_aa: CAWRHSNQPQHF
j_call: TRBJ2-1; clone_size: -; cdr3_length: 15; v_call: TRBV5-1; cdr3_aa: CASSKTSGGADEQFF
j_call: TRBJ2-6; clone_size: -; cdr3_length: 20; v_call: TRBV18; cdr3_aa: CASSPFGTGGYSSGANVLTF
j_call: TRBJ2-1; clone_size: few; cdr3_length: 13; v_call: TRBV7-3; cdr3_aa: CASSLGTSTEQFF
j_call: TRBJ1-6; clone_size: many; cdr3_length: 12; v_call: TRBV28; cdr3_aa: CAGNGHNSPLHF
j_call: TRBJ2-5; clone_size: -; cdr3_length: 15; v_call: TRBV7-2; cdr3_aa: CASSRDWTGRETQYF
j_call: TRBJ1-4; clone_size: -; cdr3_length: 15; v_call: TRBV7-9; cdr3_aa: CASSLGIGQNEKLFF
j_call: TRBJ2-3; clone_size: few; cdr3_length: 13; v_call: TRBV20-1; cdr3_aa: CSAPMGHTDTQYF
j_call: TRBJ2-1; clone_size: -; cdr3_length: 12; v_call: TRBV28; cdr3_aa: CASNPGGFEQFF
j_call: TRBJ2-7; clone_size: few; cdr3_length: 14; v_call: TRBV3-1; cdr3_aa: CASSPGPSAYEQYF
j_call: TRBJ2-3; clone_size: few; cdr3_length: 11; v_call: TRBV2; cdr3_aa: CASTLADTQYF
j_call: TRBJ2-2; clone_size: few; cdr3_length: 17; v_call: TRBV7-3; cdr3_aa: CASSRRIAGGPSGELFF
j_call: TRBJ2-7; clone_size: -; cdr3_length: 14; v_call: TRBV28; cdr3_aa: CAIKRQGGSYEQYF
j_call: TRBJ2-3; clone_size: -; cdr3_length: 16; v_call: TRBV3-1; cdr3_aa: CASSPGQGLSTDTQYF
j_call: TRBJ2-3; clone_size: few; cdr3_length: 15; v_call: TRBV29-1; cdr3_aa: CSVYLGPGNTDTQYF
j_call: TRBJ2-1; clone_size: -; cdr3_length: 15; v_call: TRBV6-2/TRBV6-3; cdr3_aa: CASSSSSGRRNEQFF
j_call: TRBJ2-2; clone_size: -; cdr3_length: 14; v_call: TRBV3-1; cdr3_aa: CASSQGRVSGELFF
j_call: TRBJ1-1; clone_size: -; cdr3_length: 13; v_call: TRBV12-3/TRBV12-4; cdr3_aa: CASSLYATDLTFF
j_call: TRBJ1-1; clone_size: few; cdr3_length: 13; v_call: TRBV7-2; cdr3_aa: CASNYRGLSEAFF
j_call: TRBJ1-1; clone_size: few; cdr3_length: 14; v_call: TRBV12-3/TRBV12-4; cdr3_aa: CASCEGHPNTEAFF
j_call: TRBJ2-7; clone_size: many; cdr3_length: 15; v_call: TRBV6-5; cdr3_aa: CASSYSSSRPYEQYF
j_call: TRBJ2-5; clone_size: few; cdr3_length: 16; v_call: TRBV4-2; cdr3_aa: CASSQELVGGSETQYF
j_call: TRBJ2-3; clone_size: -; cdr3_length: 14; v_call: TRBV4-1; cdr3_aa: CASSQTGGTDTQYF
j_call: TRBJ1-1; clone_size: many; cdr3_length: 13; v_call: TRBV5-1; cdr3_aa: CASSLDPNTEAFF
j_call: TRBJ2-1; clone_size: -; cdr3_length: 13; v_call: TRBV5-1; cdr3_aa: CASSVLQGAEQFF
j_call: TRBJ2-1; clone_size: few; cdr3_length: 14; v_call: TRBV10-2; cdr3_aa: CASSGLAGNNEQFF
j_call: TRBJ1-1; clone_size: few; cdr3_length: 16; v_call: TRBV11-1; cdr3_aa: CASSFTRTAFNTEAFF
j_call: TRBJ2-2; clone_size: -; cdr3_length: 15; v_call: TRBV5-1; cdr3_aa: CASSKSTGDTGELFF
j_call: TRBJ1-5; clone_size: few; cdr3_length: 16; v_call: TRBV7-2; cdr3_aa: CASSLFTRGGGQPQHF
j_call: TRBJ1-4; clone_size: -; cdr3_length: 14; v_call: TRBV4-2; cdr3_aa: CASSLRAGNEKLFF
j_call: TRBJ1-3; clone_size: -; cdr3_length: 18; v_call: TRBV4-2; cdr3_aa: CASSTRSTIGTSGNTIYF
j_call: TRBJ2-1; clone_size: -; cdr3_length: 15; v_call: TRBV29-1; cdr3_aa: CSVEERAGSYNEQFF
j_call: TRBJ2-1; clone_size: -; cdr3_length: 17; v_call: TRBV7-2; cdr3_aa: CASSLFLAGVSYNEQFF
j_call: TRBJ2-2; clone_size: many; cdr3_length: 15; v_call: TRBV4-3; cdr3_aa: CASSQGTVNTGELFF
j_call: TRBJ1-2; clone_size: few; cdr3_length: 14; v_call: TRBV6-5; cdr3_aa: CASSYVSENYGYTF
j_call: TRBJ2-5; clone_size: few; cdr3_length: 13; v_call: TRBV20-1; cdr3_aa: CSAPGTSFETQYF
j_call: TRBJ1-4; clone_size: few; cdr3_length: 17; v_call: TRBV7-9; cdr3_aa: CASTQGWLEERSEKLFF
j_call: TRBJ2-1; clone_size: few; cdr3_length: 14; v_call: TRBV6-2/TRBV6-3; cdr3_aa: CASKPMTASNEQFF
j_call: TRBJ2-4; clone_size: -; cdr3_length: 14; v_call: TRBV4-3; cdr3_aa: CASSQDTGKGIQYF
j_call: TRBJ2-4; clone_size: few; cdr3_length: 13; v_call: TRBV15; cdr3_aa: CATSRVRGESQYF
j_call: TRBJ2-1; clone_size: few; cdr3_length: 14; v_call: TRBV5-1; cdr3_aa: CASSTGAYQDEQFF
j_call: TRBJ2-2; clone_size: -; cdr3_length: 14; v_call: TRBV29-1; cdr3_aa: CSVRTGGVTGELFF
j_call: TRBJ2-1; clone_size: many; cdr3_length: 16; v_call: TRBV5-1; cdr3_aa: CASSLGAGGSYNEQFF
j_call: TRBJ2-1; clone_size: few; cdr3_length: 11; v_call: TRBV5-1; cdr3_aa: CASSGANEQFF
j_call: TRBJ1-4; clone_size: few; cdr3_length: 15; v_call: TRBV5-1; cdr3_aa: CASSLEDNSGGKLFF
j_call: TRBJ2-3; clone_size: few; cdr3_length: 13; v_call: TRBV2; cdr3_aa: CASTGTAADTQYF
j_call: TRBJ2-4; clone_size: -; cdr3_length: 16; v_call: TRBV28; cdr3_aa: CASSMTLQGMGNIQYF
j_call: TRBJ2-5; clone_size: -; cdr3_length: 15; v_call: TRBV12-3/TRBV12-4; cdr3_aa: CASRRPGVRPETQYF